This T cell receptor beta chain was identified in a study of blood T cell repertoires in COVID-19. Whole-study context: The United States, Italy and Spain provided the acute and convalescent COVID-19 samples. Sample material is recorded as cDNA or gDNA derived from T cells, B-cell-depleted T cells, or PBMCs.

Per the original data handling: Reference gene primers were amplified, and this amplification served to estimate nucleated cell counts. Profiling relied on immunoSEQ multiplex PCR, and the TCRdb table lists in-frame clones only, not all of them. V and J calls plus clone size are reproduced from that table; the DNA served to infer D and trimming. The sample contains under 130,000 clones, roughly 80% of which appear only once. This clone has only one observation. The sample holds other DNA sequences that translate to the same CDR3. The CDR3 covers 14 residues. Trimming at V came to 3 bases and at J to 3 bases, leaving 3 bases not matched to a gene. CDR1 and CDR2 (germline): SGHNT, YYREEE (reference sequence).

The specimen was peripheral blood. This clonotype originated in a woman of 80 years or more with acute or convalescent COVID-19. The gene calls are TRBV5-4 and TRBJ1-1; TRBD1 matches at 9 bases. The DNA of the CDR3 is TGTGCCAGCAGCTGGGGACAGGGTGACACTGAAGCTTTCTTT. Its translation: CASSWGQGDTEAFF.